The T cell receptor beta chain described here comes from a study of Ad26.COV2.S vaccination and SARS-CoV-2 variants. Looking at the study overall: Among those in the COV1001 Ad26.COV2.S trial arm was the donor.

The treatment is: 19 received Ad26.COV2.S at low or high dose, single or two shots; about 5 received placebo; per-sample allocation not given. On day 63 after the first injection, vaccine and placebo recipients gave samples. The sample came from a Boston adult aged 18-55 years. Produced via immunoSEQ multiplex PCR; TCRdb's table is partial and in-frame only. The sample lists 250,000 to 300,000 clones; around 87% were seen once. This CDR3 region has 16 residues. V was shortened by 3 bases and J by 2 bases, with 15 bases between the two germline ends. Germline V gives CDR1 LGHNA, CDR2 YNFKEQ. The sample consisted of peripheral blood, taken in a trial of Ad26.COV2.S vaccine versus placebo. This chain uses TRBV4-2 with TRBJ2-3, with TRBD1 as a possible D gene (5 bases). The TCR originated in a person aged 18 to 65 who received the Ad26.COV2.S COVID-19 vaccine or a placebo. The DNA for the CDR3 is TGTGCCAGCAGCCAGACAGACATGCCCTACACAGATACGCAGTATTTT. Its protein is CASSQTDMPYTDTQYF.